A selection of T cell receptor beta chains follows, all from one sample in a study of CD8+CD57+ T cells in acquired aplastic anemia. TCRdb redid the calling of the reads with MiXCR, one entry per CDR3 protein. Seen here are about 190,000 distinct CDR3 sequences, approximately 50% observed once, and the top ten hold about 9.7%. The sequencing sample was made of sorted CD4+, CD8+, or CD8+CD57+ T cells (not recorded which) from PBMCs. The receptors were sampled from a human donor with aplastic anemia. Both conserved end residues are part of each CDR3. The D gene is left open where the match is weak. Rows give clone size only sometimes, using once, few, many, or a class for an expanded clone.

j_call: TRBJ2-7
d_call: -
v_call: TRBV6-5
clone_size: many
cdr3_aa: CASSDGYGQYF
cdr3_nt: TGTGCCAGCAGTGACGGATATGGGCAGTACTTC

j_call: TRBJ2-7
d_call: -
v_call: TRBV2
clone_size: -
cdr3_aa: CASSASGLEQYF
cdr3_nt: TGTGCCAGCAGTGCTTCAGGGCTCGAGCAGTACTTC

j_call: TRBJ2-5
d_call: -
v_call: TRBV10-2
clone_size: -
cdr3_aa: CASSGTSETQYF
cdr3_nt: TGCGCCAGCAGTGGGACTTCAGAGACCCAGTACTTC

j_call: TRBJ1-6
d_call: -
v_call: TRBV9
clone_size: once
cdr3_aa: CASSVIEESPLHF
cdr3_nt: TGTGCCAGCAGCGTAATCGAGGAATCACCCCTCCACTTT

j_call: TRBJ2-6
d_call: TRBD1
v_call: TRBV10-3
clone_size: once
cdr3_aa: CAISDTGGNVLTF
cdr3_nt: TGTGCCATCAGTGACACAGGGGGCAACGTCCTGACTTTC

j_call: TRBJ2-2
d_call: TRBD2
v_call: TRBV4-3
clone_size: -
cdr3_aa: CASSQVLTGGPSELFF
cdr3_nt: TGCGCCAGCAGCCAAGTCTTAACGGGAGGGCCGTCGGAGCTGTTTTTT

j_call: TRBJ2-5
d_call: -
v_call: TRBV20-1
clone_size: many
cdr3_aa: CSAGGLRGETQYF
cdr3_nt: TGCAGTGCCGGAGGCCTTAGGGGAGAGACCCAGTACTTC

j_call: TRBJ2-3
d_call: TRBD1
v_call: TRBV4-1
clone_size: few
cdr3_aa: CASSYRQGGTDTQYF
cdr3_nt: TGCGCCAGCAGCTACCGACAGGGGGGCACAGATACGCAGTATTTT

j_call: TRBJ2-3
d_call: -
v_call: TRBV11-2
clone_size: -
cdr3_aa: CASSLIEGSDTQYF
cdr3_nt: TGTGCCAGCAGCTTAATTGAGGGTTCAGATACGCAGTATTTT

j_call: TRBJ2-2
d_call: TRBD1
v_call: TRBV19
clone_size: many
cdr3_aa: CASQTGTGGSGELFF
cdr3_nt: TGTGCCAGTCAAACCGGGACAGGGGGCTCCGGGGAGCTGTTTTTT

j_call: TRBJ2-7
d_call: -
v_call: TRBV7-2
clone_size: -
cdr3_aa: CASSSQTGLEQYF
cdr3_nt: TGTGCCAGCAGCTCCCAAACAGGTCTGGAGCAGTACTTC

j_call: TRBJ2-1
d_call: TRBD2
v_call: TRBV24-1
clone_size: many
cdr3_aa: CATSSLAGGSSYNEQFF
cdr3_nt: TGTGCCACCAGTTCTCTAGCGGGAGGGTCTTCCTACAATGAGCAGTTCTTC

j_call: TRBJ1-2
d_call: -
v_call: TRBV25-1
clone_size: -
cdr3_aa: CASSSLTSARGYTF
cdr3_nt: TGTGCCAGCAGTTCCCTTACTTCAGCCCGAGGCTACACCTTC

j_call: TRBJ1-3
d_call: -
v_call: TRBV2
clone_size: -
cdr3_aa: CASSEEGISGNTIYF
cdr3_nt: TGTGCCAGCAGTGAAGAGGGAATCTCTGGAAACACCATATATTTT

j_call: TRBJ2-1
d_call: TRBD2
v_call: TRBV24-1
clone_size: few
cdr3_aa: CATSGAGGPQFF
cdr3_nt: TGTGCCACCAGTGGTGCGGGAGGGCCTCAGTTCTTC

j_call: TRBJ2-7
d_call: -
v_call: TRBV20-1
clone_size: few
cdr3_aa: CSARDHREGPISYEQYF
cdr3_nt: TGCAGTGCTAGAGACCACCGGGAAGGTCCGATCTCCTACGAGCAGTACTTC

j_call: TRBJ2-7
d_call: TRBD1
v_call: TRBV7-2
clone_size: few
cdr3_aa: CASSGRDSPYEQYF
cdr3_nt: TGTGCCAGCAGCGGTCGGGACAGTCCCTACGAGCAGTACTTC

j_call: TRBJ2-7
d_call: TRBD1
v_call: TRBV15
clone_size: few
cdr3_aa: CATSRARGTGGAEQYF
cdr3_nt: TGTGCCACCAGCAGGGCGCGGGGGACAGGGGGTGCCGAGCAGTACTTC

j_call: TRBJ2-5
d_call: -
v_call: TRBV5-5
clone_size: many
cdr3_aa: CASGLVETQYF
cdr3_nt: TGTGCCAGCGGATTGGTTGAGACCCAGTACTTC

j_call: TRBJ2-7
d_call: -
v_call: TRBV20-1
clone_size: -
cdr3_aa: CSATQGSQNEQYF
cdr3_nt: TGCAGTGCTACACAGGGAAGTCAGAACGAGCAGTACTTC

j_call: TRBJ2-3
d_call: -
v_call: TRBV15
clone_size: -
cdr3_aa: CATRRGSAASTDTRYF
cdr3_nt: TGTGCCACCAGAAGAGGTTCCGCGGCTAGCACAGATACGCGGTATTTT

j_call: TRBJ2-7
d_call: TRBD2
v_call: TRBV11-2
clone_size: many
cdr3_aa: CASSLILGGPYEQYF
cdr3_nt: TGTGCCAGCAGCTTGATCCTGGGAGGGCCCTACGAGCAGTACTTC

j_call: TRBJ2-7
d_call: TRBD2
v_call: TRBV10-1
clone_size: -
cdr3_aa: CASSVGLAGSSYEQYF
cdr3_nt: TGCGCTAGCAGCGTTGGACTAGCGGGAAGCTCCTACGAGCAGTACTTC

j_call: TRBJ2-7
d_call: TRBD2
v_call: TRBV6-5
clone_size: -
cdr3_aa: CASSYSRLAGASYEQYF
cdr3_nt: TGTGCCAGCAGTTACTCGAGACTAGCGGGAGCCTCCTACGAGCAGTACTTC